This T cell receptor beta chain was recovered during a study of response to subunit inactivated influenza vaccine. Overall study results and limits: A suggestion made by the authors is that each seasonal influenza vaccination recruits few new T cells.

This clonotype occurred a few times. Its antigen is unidentified. The CDR3 spans 14 residues. Germline V gene sequence: CDR1 SNHLY, CDR2 FYNNEI. V was pared by 6 bases and J by 3 bases, with 14 bases between. MiXCR, run by TCRdb on the RT-PCR reads, gives a single entry per CDR3 protein. The sample contains 550,000 to 600,000 distinct CDR3 sequences, approximately 12% of which appear only once. The J gene is TRBJ1-2, the V gene TRBV2, with D perhaps matching TRBD1 (5 bases). The receptor was isolated from a man between 45 and 60 years old who received an inactivated influenza vaccine. The input for sequencing was PBMCs from blood, taken on the day of vaccination. The CDR3 DNA reads TGTGCCAGCAGCCTAAGACAGAGATACTATGGCTACACCTTC. It translates to CASSLRQRYYGYTF.